These 8 T cell receptor beta chains were all obtained from the same sample, sequenced in a study of T cells in Graves' hyperthyroidism and ophthalmopathy. Researchers amplified the TCR beta CDR3 regions from RNA transcripts. A set of HTBI primers served as the primers for a first-round RT-PCR of the TCR CDR3. TCRdb passed the multiplex PCR reads through MiXCR, listing each CDR3 protein once. Among 300,000 to 350,000 distinct CDR3 sequences listed, 20% to 25% were seen once. The sample comprised blood. These receptors all come from a woman between 50 and 59 years old with Graves' hyperthyroidism.

The chain recombines TRBV6-2 or TRBV6-3 with TRBJ1-5, with 11 bases aligning to TRBD1. The CDR3 is 15 amino acids. J lost 6 bases, V lost 6 bases, and 7 bases had no gene match. Looked up from germline, CDR1 is MNHEY and CDR2 is SVGEGT. For the CDR3, the DNA is TGTGCCAGCAGAACCGGGACAGGGGGTTTTCAGCCCCAGCATTTT. It translates to CASRTGTGGFQPQHF.

The chain couples TRBV6-1 to TRBJ1-5, with TRBD1 as a possible D gene (6 bases). Germline-derived CDR1 and CDR2 are MNHNS and SASEGT. CDR3 length: 16 amino acids. V was pared by 7 bases and J by 4 bases, with 20 bases between. The CDR3 loop reads CASIRTGGLPNQPQHF. The CDR3 nucleotides read TGTGCCAGCATCCGAACCGGGGGCCTGCCTAATCAGCCCCAGCATTTT.

This clonotype was picked up many times. This chain connects TRBV20-1 to TRBJ1-2; a possible D gene is TRBD1 (5 bases). The ends were cut back, 7 bases at V and 0 bases at J, with 15 bases in the middle. This CDR3 contains 14 residues. Germline CDR1 DFQATT, CDR2 SNEGSKA (reference sequence). The DNA of the CDR3 is TGCAGTGAGCAAGGCCTCAGGGCTAACTATGGCTACACCTTC. It specifies CSEQGLRANYGYTF.

This clonotype has at least ten counts. The chain links TRBV30 to TRBJ2-7, with 9 bases matching TRBD1. Looked up from germline, CDR1 is GTSNPN and CDR2 is SVGIG (reference sequence). The junction had 7 bases not matched to a gene; V was cut back by 1 base and J by 3 bases. The CDR3 is made up of 15 amino acids. CDR3 sequence (DNA): TGTGCCTGGAGTGGTGGGACAGGGACATTCTACGAGCAGTACTTC. Residues: CAWSGGTGTFYEQYF.

This clonotype was counted only a few times. The rearrangement joins TRBV20-1 to TRBJ2-7, with 12 positions matching TRBD1. The germline CDR1 and CDR2 sequences are DFQATT and SNEGSKA (reference sequence). J gave up 5 bases and V 1 base, and 9 bases lay outside the gene matches. The CDR3 sequence is 16 residues long. The CDR3 protein is CSARAPGQGAKHEQYF. CDR3 in DNA: TGCAGTGCTAGAGCCCCGGGACAGGGGGCAAAGCACGAGCAGTACTTC.

This clonotype has only one observation. Possible read error: a much larger clone is one base away. The chain has TRBV7-2 and TRBJ1-5, with D possibly TRBD1 on 5 matching bases. The length of the CDR3 is 18 residues. Germline V CDR1 and CDR2: SGHTA, FQGNSA. The CDR3 reads CASGLARAGQTSNQPQHF. CDR3 DNA: TGTGCCAGCGGCTTAGCCCGGGCCGGACAAACTAGCAATCAGCCCCAGCATTTT.

The chain recombines TRBV11-2 with TRBJ2-5; TRBD1 agrees at 8 bases. CDR1 SGHAT and CDR2 FQNNGV come from the germline V gene. The CDR3 is 15 residues long. With 3 bases clipped from V and 4 bases from J, the junction kept 7 bases outside the gene matches. The CDR3 DNA is TGTGCCAGCAGCTTGGATCAGGGGGCAATAGAGACCCAGTACTTC. Its protein product is CASSLDQGAIETQYF.

This clonotype was seen more than once but under ten times. The chain carries TRBV7-6 and TRBJ2-2; D gene ambiguous. CDR1 and CDR2 from the germline V gene are SGHVS and FNYEAQ. Trimming stripped 1 base from V and 2 bases from J, with 8 bases between. The CDR3 contains 15 residues. The CDR3 bases are TGTGCCAGCAGCTTAGTGGCAGACAACACCGGGGAGCTGTTTTTT. This gives the protein CASSLVADNTGELFF.